The rows below give T cell receptor beta chains drawn from one sample of a study of cytomegalovirus exposure and HLA in healthy donors. This table comes from immunoSEQ multiplex PCR, and its TCRdb copy is limited to in-frame clones, with some not included. The data show roughly 200,000 clones, roughly 86% seen once. The sample consisted of PBMCs. The receptors originated from a man aged 25 to 40 in good health and CMV-seropositive. Each CDR3 is given with its conserved first and last residue. Each record gives: V gene, J gene, D gene, clone size, CDR3 DNA, CDR3 protein. D genes are given only for firm matches. Size is stated for part of the rows, as once, few or many counts, or as a class when the clone is expanded.

V: TRBV10-3; J: TRBJ2-7; D: TRBD2; size: -; DNA: TGTGCCATCAGCGCTAGCGGGAGTGTCGAGCAGTACTTC; CDR3: CAISASGSVEQYF
V: TRBV30; J: TRBJ1-5; D: -; size: -; DNA: TGTGCCTGGAGTGGGGGGACTGGTCAGCCCCAGCATTTT; CDR3: CAWSGGTGQPQHF
V: TRBV18; J: TRBJ2-7; D: TRBD1; size: -; DNA: TGTGCCAGCTCACCCGTCCTGACAGGGCTCGACGAGCAGTACTTC; CDR3: CASSPVLTGLDEQYF
V: TRBV7-2; J: TRBJ1-6; D: -; size: -; DNA: TGTGCCAGCAGCCCAAACTCCCCAGGGATCTATAATTCACCCCTCCACTTT; CDR3: CASSPNSPGIYNSPLHF
V: TRBV5-6; J: TRBJ1-1; D: TRBD1; size: -; DNA: TGTGCCAGCACCATCACAGGGGTGAACCTTGGTGCTTTCTTT; CDR3: CASTITGVNLGAFF
V: TRBV28; J: TRBJ1-5; D: -; size: once; DNA: TGTGCCAGCAGTCGCCAGGGACGGAGATATCAGCCCCAGCATTTT; CDR3: CASSRQGRRYQPQHF
V: TRBV19; J: TRBJ1-5; D: TRBD1; size: -; DNA: TGTGCCAGTAGTATCACAGGGGGGAATCAGCCCCAGCATTTT; CDR3: CASSITGGNQPQHF
V: TRBV27; J: TRBJ1-5; D: -; size: once; DNA: TGTGCCAGCAGTCCACTTGGTTCCCGGGGCAATCAGCCCCAGCATTTT; CDR3: CASSPLGSRGNQPQHF
V: TRBV27; J: TRBJ2-3; D: TRBD2; size: few; DNA: TGTGCCAGCAGTTTATCGCTAGCGGGAGGCCGCACAGATACGCAGTATTTT; CDR3: CASSLSLAGGRTDTQYF
V: TRBV27; J: TRBJ1-2; D: TRBD1; size: -; DNA: TGTGCCAGCAGTTTAACCCCACCCCTGACAGGGATCGACTATGGCTACACCTTC; CDR3: CASSLTPPLTGIDYGYTF
V: TRBV27; J: TRBJ2-7; D: -; size: -; DNA: TGTGCCAGCAGTTTCGGTTACTCCTACGAGCAGTACTTC; CDR3: CASSFGYSYEQYF
V: TRBV5-6; J: TRBJ1-6; D: TRBD1; size: -; DNA: TGTGCCAGCAGCTTGCGCGACAGGGGGCACATGGTTAATTCACCCCTCCACTTT; CDR3: CASSLRDRGHMVNSPLHF
V: TRBV18; J: TRBJ1-5; D: TRBD1; size: -; DNA: TGTGCCAGCTCACCGGGGCCGGTGGGGACAGGGGGCTTATTTAGCAATCAGCCCCAGCATTTT; CDR3: CASSPGPVGTGGLFSNQPQHF
V: TRBV7-2; J: TRBJ1-1; D: -; size: -; DNA: TGTGCCAGCAGCTTAAAGGCTGAAGCTTTCTTT; CDR3: CASSLKAEAFF
V: TRBV2; J: TRBJ1-5; D: -; size: -; DNA: TGTGCCAGCTTGGGGGTTAATCAGCCCCAGCATTTT; CDR3: CASLGVNQPQHF
V: TRBV11-3; J: TRBJ2-7; D: -; size: -; DNA: TGTGCCAGCAGCGGACCATTCCGGGACATCCCCTACGAGCAGTACTTC; CDR3: CASSGPFRDIPYEQYF
V: TRBV4-1; J: TRBJ1-2; D: TRBD1; size: -; DNA: TGCGCCAGCAGCCAGGTACAGGGGGACTATGGCTACACCTTC; CDR3: CASSQVQGDYGYTF
V: TRBV11-3; J: TRBJ2-5; D: -; size: -; DNA: TGTGCCAGCAGCGCCGAGACCCGTGGTGCGACCCAGTACTTC; CDR3: CASSAETRGATQYF
V: TRBV5-4; J: TRBJ2-7; D: -; size: -; DNA: TGTGCCAGCAGCTTGTCAGCGGACCTCTACGAGCAGTACTTC; CDR3: CASSLSADLYEQYF
V: TRBV19; J: TRBJ2-7; D: TRBD2; size: -; DNA: TGTGCCAGTAGTCATAGGCCGGGACTAGGATCCTACGAGCAGTACTTC; CDR3: CASSHRPGLGSYEQYF
V: TRBV28; J: TRBJ1-5; D: -; size: -; DNA: TGTGCCAGCGGGACATCGCGCCTGGGGAATCAGCCCCAGCATTTT; CDR3: CASGTSRLGNQPQHF
V: TRBV9; J: TRBJ2-2; D: -; size: few; DNA: TGTGCCAGCAGCGTAGGTGGGAACACCGGGGAGCTGTTTTTT; CDR3: CASSVGGNTGELFF
V: TRBV5-8; J: TRBJ2-5; D: TRBD2; size: -; DNA: TGTGCCAGCAGCTTGGGACGGACTAGCGGGGGCCAAGAGACCCAGTACTTC; CDR3: CASSLGRTSGGQETQYF
V: TRBV5-1; J: TRBJ1-3; D: -; size: -; DNA: TGCGCCAGCAGCTTGGGGGACACTGGAAACACCATATATTTT; CDR3: CASSLGDTGNTIYF